This is a list of T cell receptor beta chains from one sample in a study of T cell responses to AZD1222 COVID-19 vaccine. Assay used: immunoSEQ multiplex PCR; TCRdb lists only in-frame clones, some missing. The sample lists more than 75,000 clones, roughly four fifths occurring once. The specimen was peripheral blood, collected 28 days after the second AZD1222 dose. These receptors all stem from an adult who received the AZD1222 COVID-19 vaccine. The CDR3 runs from the conserved cysteine through the conserved F or W. Each record gives: V gene, J gene, D gene, clone size, CDR3 protein, CDR3 DNA. The D gene is left open where the match is weak. Clone size is given for some rows only: seen once, a few or many times, or a class if the clone is expanded.

TRBV6-5,TRBJ2-7,NA,NA,CASFSRLSAEQYF,TGTGCCAGCTTTAGCCGATTAAGCGCCGAGCAGTACTTC
TRBV5-4,TRBJ2-6,TRBD2,NA,CASSLRGLAGFGANVLTF,TGTGCCAGCAGCTTGAGGGGACTAGCGGGATTTGGGGCCAACGTCCTGACTTTC
TRBV12-5,TRBJ2-3,TRBD1,NA,CASQGDPPTDTQYF,TGTGCTAGTCAGGGGGACCCTCCCACAGATACGCAGTATTTT
TRBV20-1,TRBJ1-5,NA,NA,CSATDPRSVPQPQHF,TGCAGTGCTACTGACCCACGATCAGTACCTCAGCCCCAGCATTTT
TRBV7-2,TRBJ2-1,NA,NA,CASSLGLYNEQFF,TGTGCCAGCAGCTTAGGACTTTACAATGAGCAGTTCTTC
TRBV7-9,TRBJ2-5,NA,NA,CASSFGQETQYF,TGTGCCAGCAGCTTTGGCCAAGAGACCCAGTACTTC
TRBV24-1,TRBJ2-7,TRBD1,NA,CATSDSPTFGTGDHEQYF,TGTGCCACCAGTGATTCACCTACCTTCGGGACAGGGGACCACGAGCAGTACTTC
TRBV14,TRBJ1-4,NA,NA,CASSRALNEKLFF,TGTGCCAGCAGCCGGGCCCTTAATGAAAAACTGTTTTTT
TRBV6-5,TRBJ2-7,NA,NA,CASSYSGDGAYEQYF,TGTGCCAGCAGTTACTCAGGCGACGGAGCCTACGAGCAGTACTTC
TRBV27,TRBJ2-7,NA,NA,CASSPGPLQYEQYF,TGTGCCAGCAGTCCCGGCCCGCTCCAATACGAGCAGTACTTC
TRBV6-2/TRBV6-3,TRBJ2-2,NA,NA,CASSPQRGELFF,TGTGCCAGCAGCCCTCAAAGGGGGGAGCTGTTTTTT
TRBV5-1,TRBJ1-1,NA,NA,CASSLGTGPLNTEAFF,TGCGCCAGCAGCTTGGGGACGGGACCACTGAACACTGAAGCTTTCTTT
TRBV6-1,TRBJ1-1,NA,NA,CASSEGPGESVAEAFF,TGTGCCAGCAGTGAAGGCCCAGGGGAGTCTGTTGCTGAAGCTTTCTTT
TRBV9,TRBJ1-2,NA,NA,CASSVESQSYGYTF,TGTGCCAGCAGCGTAGAGTCACAGAGCTATGGCTACACCTTC
TRBV7-2,TRBJ1-6,TRBD1,NA,CASGTGTGDNSPLHF,TGTGCCAGCGGAACCGGGACAGGGGATAATTCACCCCTCCACTTT
TRBV6-2/TRBV6-3,TRBJ2-5,NA,NA,CASSYSKGSQYF,TGTGCCAGCAGTTACTCGAAGGGATCCCAGTACTTC
TRBV6-2/TRBV6-3,TRBJ2-2,TRBD2,NA,CASSPGLAGIIDTGELFF,TGTGCCAGCAGCCCAGGTCTAGCGGGGATCATTGACACCGGGGAGCTGTTTTTT
TRBV18,TRBJ1-2,TRBD1,NA,CASSPAQGARANYGYTF,TGTGCCAGCTCACCGGCACAGGGGGCCAGAGCCAACTATGGCTACACCTTC
TRBV11-2,TRBJ2-7,TRBD1,NA,CASSSQPGQAYEQYF,TGTGCCAGCAGCTCTCAACCGGGACAGGCCTACGAGCAGTACTTC
TRBV6-2/TRBV6-3,TRBJ1-2,NA,NA,CASSYRDSGKGQDHGYTF,TGTGCCAGCAGTTACAGAGATTCGGGGAAGGGCCAGGACCATGGCTACACCTTC
TRBV6-6,TRBJ1-5,NA,NA,CASNALLGNQPQHF,TGTGCCAGCAATGCCCTTCTCGGCAATCAGCCCCAGCATTTT
TRBV28,TRBJ2-7,TRBD2,NA,CASSPRGVSYEQYF,TGTGCCAGCAGCCCCCGGGGGGTTTCCTACGAGCAGTACTTC
TRBV9,TRBJ1-1,NA,NA,CASSPMGAF,TGTGCCAGCAGCCCCATGGGGGCATTT
TRBV19,TRBJ2-7,NA,NA,CASSIGLLTGEQYF,TGTGCCAGTAGTATCGGGTTACTGACTGGCGAGCAGTACTTC
TRBV5-1,TRBJ2-2,NA,NA,CASSSRAAANTGELFF,TGCGCCAGCAGCTCAAGGGCAGCAGCGAACACCGGGGAGCTGTTTTTT
TRBV19,TRBJ2-2,TRBD1,few,CATRPDRGGTGELFF,TGTGCCACACGCCCGGACAGGGGAGGGACCGGGGAGCTGTTTTTT
TRBV30,TRBJ1-1,NA,NA,CAWTDLYINTEAFF,TGTGCCTGGACGGACCTATACATAAACACTGAAGCTTTCTTT
TRBV10-3,TRBJ2-3,TRBD1,NA,CAISERTTGTGGRTQYF,TGTGCCATCAGTGAGCGAACAACCGGGACAGGGGGCCGTACGCAGTATTTT
TRBV7-2,TRBJ1-2,NA,NA,CASSLQGENYGYTF,TGTGCCAGCAGCTTACAGGGTGAGAACTATGGCTACACCTTC
TRBV28,TRBJ1-5,NA,NA,CASSPGRNWDQPQHF,TGTGCCAGCAGTCCGGGGCGCAATTGGGATCAGCCCCAGCATTTT